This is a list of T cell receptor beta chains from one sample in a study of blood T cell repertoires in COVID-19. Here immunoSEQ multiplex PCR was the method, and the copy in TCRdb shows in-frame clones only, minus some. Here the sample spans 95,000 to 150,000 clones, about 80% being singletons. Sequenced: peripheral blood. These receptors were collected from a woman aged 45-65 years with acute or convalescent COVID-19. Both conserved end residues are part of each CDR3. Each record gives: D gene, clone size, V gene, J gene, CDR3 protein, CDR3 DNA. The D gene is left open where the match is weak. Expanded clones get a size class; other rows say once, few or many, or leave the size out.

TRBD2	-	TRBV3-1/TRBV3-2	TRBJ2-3	CASSGFGSGGRGDTQYF	TGTGCCAGCAGTGGTTTCGGAAGCGGGGGGCGGGGAGATACGCAGTATTTT
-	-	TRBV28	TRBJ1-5	CASSPLNIQGTNSNQPQHF	TGTGCCAGCAGTCCGCTAAATATCCAGGGGACAAATAGCAATCAGCCCCAGCATTTT
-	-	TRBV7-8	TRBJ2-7	CASSLRGGLRYEQYF	TGTGCCAGCAGCCTAAGGGGGGGCTTAAGATACGAGCAGTACTTC
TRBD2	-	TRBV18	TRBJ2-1	CASSPPPAGDEQFF	TGTGCCAGCTCACCACCCCCTGCGGGAGATGAGCAGTTCTTC
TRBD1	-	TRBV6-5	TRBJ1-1	CASSYLGGANTEAFF	TGTGCCAGCAGTTACTTAGGGGGCGCGAACACTGAAGCTTTCTTT
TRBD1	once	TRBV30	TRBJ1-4	CAWSVKGAEKLFF	TGTGCCTGGAGTGTAAAGGGGGCGGAAAAACTGTTTTTT
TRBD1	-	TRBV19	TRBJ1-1	CASSTRQGNTEAFF	TGTGCCAGTAGTACCAGACAGGGGAACACTGAAGCTTTCTTT
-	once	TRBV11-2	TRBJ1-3	CASSHRDGGNTIYF	TGTGCCAGCAGCCACAGGGATGGTGGAAACACCATATATTTT
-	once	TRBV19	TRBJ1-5	CASSIGEISGQPQHF	TGTGCCAGTAGTATAGGGGAGATAAGCGGTCAGCCCCAGCATTTT
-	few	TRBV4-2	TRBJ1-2	CASSQDRQGKIYGYTF	TGTGCCAGCAGCCAAGATCGGCAGGGCAAAATCTATGGCTACACCTTC
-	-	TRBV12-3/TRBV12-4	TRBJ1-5	CASSPSIGAQHF	TGTGCCAGCAGTCCCTCGATCGGGGCCCAGCATTTT
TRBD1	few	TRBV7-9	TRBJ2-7	CASSSLQDRGFVSYEQYF	TGTGCCAGCAGCTCACTTCAGGACAGGGGTTTCGTAAGCTACGAGCAGTACTTC
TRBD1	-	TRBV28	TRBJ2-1	CASSLPTGFREQFF	TGTGCCAGCAGTTTACCGACAGGGTTTCGGGAGCAGTTCTTC
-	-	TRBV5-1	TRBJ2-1	CASSLAGADLHNEQFF	TGCGCCAGCAGCTTGGCTGGGGCCGATTTACACAATGAGCAGTTCTTC
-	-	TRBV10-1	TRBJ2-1	CASSVRGSSAYNEQFF	TGCGCCAGCAGTGTAAGGGGCTCTTCCGCATACAATGAGCAGTTCTTC
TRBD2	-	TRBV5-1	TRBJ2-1	CASSLELGTSGNEQFF	TGCGCCAGCAGCTTGGAGTTGGGGACTAGCGGCAATGAGCAGTTCTTC
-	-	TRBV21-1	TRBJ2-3	CASSNVAGSSRTDTQYF	TGTGCCAGCAGCAACGTAGCGGGATCGTCCCGCACAGATACGCAGTATTTT
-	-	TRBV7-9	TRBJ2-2	CASSFDSVGGLLFF	TGTGCCAGCAGCTTCGACTCGGTGGGGGGGCTCCTGTTTTTT
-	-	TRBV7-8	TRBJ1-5	CASHAGYSNQPQHF	TGTGCCAGTCATGCGGGCTATAGCAATCAGCCCCAGCATTTT
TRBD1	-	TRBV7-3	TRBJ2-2	CASSYLPGTDNTGELFF	TGTGCCAGCAGCTACTTACCCGGGACAGATAACACCGGGGAGCTGTTTTTT
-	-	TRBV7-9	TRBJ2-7	CASSLGQDSYEQYF	TGTGCCAGCAGCTTAGGACAGGACTCCTACGAGCAGTACTTC
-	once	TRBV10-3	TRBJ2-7	CAISELDSSYEQYF	TGTGCCATCAGTGAGTTAGACAGTTCCTACGAGCAGTACTTC
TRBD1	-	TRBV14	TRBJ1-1	CASSRDREGTEAFF	TGTGCCAGCAGCCGGGACAGGGAAGGGACTGAAGCTTTCTTT
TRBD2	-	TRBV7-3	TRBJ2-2	CASSGASGSGGELFF	TGTGCCAGCAGCGGGGCTAGCGGGAGTGGCGGGGAGCTGTTTTTT
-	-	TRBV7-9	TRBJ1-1	CASRNKQGPLNTEAFF	TGTGCCAGCAGAAACAAACAGGGTCCCTTGAACACTGAAGCTTTCTTT
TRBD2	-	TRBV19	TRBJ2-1	CASFPRAGEGNEQFF	TGTGCCAGTTTTCCTCGAGCGGGAGAGGGAAATGAGCAGTTCTTC
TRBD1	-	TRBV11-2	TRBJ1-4	CASSLGTAQGANEKLFF	TGTGCCAGCAGCTTAGGGACAGCCCAGGGGGCTAATGAAAAACTGTTTTTT
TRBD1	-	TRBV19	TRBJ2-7	CASSRGTGTYYEQYF	TGTGCCAGTAGTAGAGGGACAGGGACGTACTACGAGCAGTACTTC
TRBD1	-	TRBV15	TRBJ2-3	CATSPRDRSTDTQYF	TGTGCCACCAGCCCCCGGGACAGGTCCACAGATACGCAGTATTTT
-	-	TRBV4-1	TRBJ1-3	CASSQPSGVGNTIYF	TGCGCCAGCAGCCAGCCCTCGGGGGTCGGAAACACCATATATTTT
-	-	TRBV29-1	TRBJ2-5	CSVVPGGLETQYF	TGCAGCGTTGTCCCCGGAGGGCTAGAGACCCAGTACTTC
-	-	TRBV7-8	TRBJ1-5	CASSLRSPTSNQPQHF	TGTGCCAGCAGCTTACGAAGTCCTACTAGCAATCAGCCCCAGCATTTT
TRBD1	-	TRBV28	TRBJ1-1	CASSLTWDSLVVAFF	TGTGCCAGCAGTTTAACTTGGGACAGCCTTGTAGTAGCTTTCTTT
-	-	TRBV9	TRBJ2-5	CASSVQGLPGETQYF	TGTGCCAGCAGCGTACAGGGCCTGCCAGGAGAGACCCAGTACTTC
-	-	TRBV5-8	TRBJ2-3	CASRPQAGRTDTQYF	TGTGCCAGCAGGCCCCAGGCGGGGAGAACAGATACGCAGTATTTT
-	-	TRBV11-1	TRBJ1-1	CASSLRGMNTEAFF	TGTGCCAGCAGCCTGCGGGGTATGAACACTGAAGCTTTCTTT